This T cell receptor beta chain was observed in a study of T-cell reconstitution after alpha-beta-depleted transplantation in children. Findings and caveats of the study: At around two months after transplant, the alpha-beta T cells were reportedly derived from several hundred expanded clones that came from non-depleted graft cells.

This CDR3 is built from 17 residues. With 3 bases removed from V and 2 bases from J, the gap between germline ends came to 18 bases. The germline V gene encodes CDR1 MNHEY and CDR2 SMNVEV (reference sequence). TCRbeta library construction was performed incorporating unique molecular identifiers. TCRdb fed the PCR reads into MiXCR, producing one record per CDR3 protein. This sample has about 31,000 distinct CDR3 sequences, with roughly 6.7% found just once. In this sample, this clonotype turned up many times. The antigen remains undetermined. The chain combines TRBV27 with TRBJ2-3; D not certain. Material: peripheral blood, obtained 60 days after TCRalphabeta/CD19-depleted stem cell transplant. This receptor was taken from a child younger than two who had a stem cell transplant for acute myeloid leukemia, so the T cells may come from the graft donor. The chain's CDR3 is CASSLWSSSLTTDTQYF. The CDR3 nucleotides read TGTGCCAGCAGTTTGTGGTCCAGTTCCCTCACCACAGATACGCAGTATTTT.